The rows below give T cell receptor beta chains drawn from one sample of a study of blood T cell repertoires in COVID-19. Clones were sequenced by immunoSEQ multiplex PCR, and TCRdb holds only the in-frame ones, with some missing. The sample has 250,000 to 300,000 clones, 85% to 90% seen once. Sequences were obtained from peripheral blood. The receptors were sampled from a woman in her fifties or sixties with COVID-19, enrolled during active disease. Both conserved end residues are part of each CDR3. D genes are given only for firm matches. Where a row states a size, it is once, few, many or the class of an expanded clone; other rows omit it.

DNA: TGTGCCAGCAGCTTAGAACTCCCCTCCAAAGAGACCCAGTACTTC
CDR3: CASSLELPSKETQYF
J: TRBJ2-5
length: 15
size: NA
D: NA
V: TRBV7-2

DNA: TGTGCCAGTAGTTCGACAGGGGGCAGAGATACGCAGTATTTT
CDR3: CASSSTGGRDTQYF
J: TRBJ2-3
length: 14
size: NA
D: TRBD1
V: TRBV19

DNA: TGTGCCTGGAGAAAATCGCGGAGGAACACTGAAGCTTTCTTT
CDR3: CAWRKSRRNTEAFF
J: TRBJ1-1
length: 14
size: NA
D: NA
V: TRBV30

DNA: TGTGCCTGGAGTGACAGGGGGGATCAGCCCCAGCATTTT
CDR3: CAWSDRGDQPQHF
J: TRBJ1-5
length: 13
size: NA
D: TRBD1
V: TRBV30

DNA: TGTGCCAGCTCACCGACAGAAGGCGATACGCAGTATTTT
CDR3: CASSPTEGDTQYF
J: TRBJ2-3
length: 13
size: NA
D: NA
V: TRBV18

DNA: TGTGCCAGCAGCCCTCGAGCGGATCTCAATGAGCAGTTCTTC
CDR3: CASSPRADLNEQFF
J: TRBJ2-1
length: 14
size: NA
D: NA
V: TRBV4-2

DNA: TGTGCCTGGAGAACTGCGGGAAACGGGGAGCTGTTTTTT
CDR3: CAWRTAGNGELFF
J: TRBJ2-2
length: 13
size: NA
D: NA
V: TRBV30

DNA: TGTGCCAGCAGCTCTCTAACCCCCTATGCGGGAGCGCAGTTCTTC
CDR3: CASSSLTPYAGAQFF
J: TRBJ2-1
length: 15
size: NA
D: TRBD2
V: TRBV28

DNA: TGTGCCACCAGCCCCACCCGCGGATACAATGAGCAGTTCTTC
CDR3: CATSPTRGYNEQFF
J: TRBJ2-1
length: 14
size: NA
D: NA
V: TRBV15

DNA: TGTGCCAGCTCACCTGGGACAGGGGGTACGACAGATACGCAGTATTTT
CDR3: CASSPGTGGTTDTQYF
J: TRBJ2-3
length: 16
size: once
D: TRBD1
V: TRBV18

DNA: TGTGCCAGCAGTTCCTCCCGAGGGAACTATGGCTACACCTTC
CDR3: CASSSSRGNYGYTF
J: TRBJ1-2
length: 14
size: NA
D: NA
V: TRBV6-6

DNA: TGCAGCGTTGAAGATCCCATTCGCGGGAGGGCCTTGGATGAGCAGTTCTTC
CDR3: CSVEDPIRGRALDEQFF
J: TRBJ2-1
length: 17
size: once
D: TRBD2
V: TRBV29-1

DNA: TGCGCCAGCAGCCCGGCTCCCAGGGGGCAGGGCCCCAACGAGCAGTACTTC
CDR3: CASSPAPRGQGPNEQYF
J: TRBJ2-7
length: 17
size: NA
D: TRBD1
V: TRBV4-1

DNA: TGCGCCAGCAGCCAAGATCTTACAGGGGTTCTTCAGCCCCAGCATTTT
CDR3: CASSQDLTGVLQPQHF
J: TRBJ1-5
length: 16
size: once
D: TRBD1
V: TRBV4-1

DNA: TGCGCCAGCAGCCAAGCCGACAGGGTTAGTGGAGATACGCAGTATTTT
CDR3: CASSQADRVSGDTQYF
J: TRBJ2-3
length: 16
size: NA
D: TRBD1
V: TRBV4-3

DNA: TGCAGCGTGGCCAGGACAGCCTACAATGAGCAGTTCTTC
CDR3: CSVARTAYNEQFF
J: TRBJ2-1
length: 13
size: NA
D: NA
V: TRBV29-1

DNA: TGCGCCAGCAGCTTGAACATTGGCACTGAAGCTTTCTTT
CDR3: CASSLNIGTEAFF
J: TRBJ1-1
length: 13
size: NA
D: NA
V: TRBV5-1

DNA: TGTGCCAGCAGTCGCGGGAGGGCTAGCGGGTTTGGGGTTTGGCGTGGGCAGTTCTTC
CDR3: CASSRGRASGFGVWRGQFF
J: TRBJ2-1
length: 19
size: NA
D: TRBD2
V: TRBV6-6

DNA: TGCGCCAGCAGCTGGGAGTTAAGGATCCGGCAAGAGACCCAGTACTTC
CDR3: CASSWELRIRQETQYF
J: TRBJ2-5
length: 16
size: NA
D: NA
V: TRBV5-1

DNA: TGCGCCAGCAGCCAAGGGGCCACCGGCAATCAGCCCCAGCATTTT
CDR3: CASSQGATGNQPQHF
J: TRBJ1-5
length: 15
size: NA
D: NA
V: TRBV4-3

DNA: TGTGCCAGCAGGGGGACAGGGAACACCGGGGAGCTGTTTTTT
CDR3: CASRGTGNTGELFF
J: TRBJ2-2
length: 14
size: NA
D: TRBD1
V: TRBV25-1

DNA: TGTGCCTGGAGTGTAGGCCTAGCGACCCCGGGGGAGCAGTTCTTC
CDR3: CAWSVGLATPGEQFF
J: TRBJ2-1
length: 15
size: NA
D: NA
V: TRBV30

DNA: TGTGCCAGCAGCGTCCGGACTAGCGGGAAATCCGAGCAGTACTTC
CDR3: CASSVRTSGKSEQYF
J: TRBJ2-7
length: 15
size: NA
D: TRBD2
V: TRBV14

DNA: TGTGCCAGCAGCAAAGGGGGGCCCCCTTCCTACGAGCAGTACTTC
CDR3: CASSKGGPPSYEQYF
J: TRBJ2-7
length: 15
size: NA
D: NA
V: TRBV21-1

DNA: TGTGCCAGCAGTTTTAGGCGGGGTTTCAGCACCGGGGAGCTGTTTTTT
CDR3: CASSFRRGFSTGELFF
J: TRBJ2-2
length: 16
size: NA
D: NA
V: TRBV27

DNA: TGTGCCAGTAGTCGACTTCTACAGGGGGCGTCTAATGAAAAACTGTTTTTT
CDR3: CASSRLLQGASNEKLFF
J: TRBJ1-4
length: 17
size: NA
D: TRBD1
V: TRBV19

DNA: TGTGCCAGCAGAGGGCCGGGACAGGGTAATTCACCCCTCCACTTT
CDR3: CASRGPGQGNSPLHF
J: TRBJ1-6
length: 15
size: NA
D: TRBD1
V: TRBV11-2

DNA: TGTGCCAGCAGCGGAGCCCAGAAAAGCTCCTACAATGAGCAGTTCTTC
CDR3: CASSGAQKSSYNEQFF
J: TRBJ2-1
length: 16
size: NA
D: NA
V: TRBV7-9

DNA: TGTGCCAGCAGCCCCATGGGCGGGGACCAGCCCCAGCATTTT
CDR3: CASSPMGGDQPQHF
J: TRBJ1-5
length: 14
size: NA
D: NA
V: TRBV7-9

DNA: TGTGCCAGCAGCCGGGGCCCTCTAAGGCATTTT
CDR3: CASSRGPLRHF
J: TRBJ1-5
length: 11
size: few
D: NA
V: TRBV6-2/TRBV6-3